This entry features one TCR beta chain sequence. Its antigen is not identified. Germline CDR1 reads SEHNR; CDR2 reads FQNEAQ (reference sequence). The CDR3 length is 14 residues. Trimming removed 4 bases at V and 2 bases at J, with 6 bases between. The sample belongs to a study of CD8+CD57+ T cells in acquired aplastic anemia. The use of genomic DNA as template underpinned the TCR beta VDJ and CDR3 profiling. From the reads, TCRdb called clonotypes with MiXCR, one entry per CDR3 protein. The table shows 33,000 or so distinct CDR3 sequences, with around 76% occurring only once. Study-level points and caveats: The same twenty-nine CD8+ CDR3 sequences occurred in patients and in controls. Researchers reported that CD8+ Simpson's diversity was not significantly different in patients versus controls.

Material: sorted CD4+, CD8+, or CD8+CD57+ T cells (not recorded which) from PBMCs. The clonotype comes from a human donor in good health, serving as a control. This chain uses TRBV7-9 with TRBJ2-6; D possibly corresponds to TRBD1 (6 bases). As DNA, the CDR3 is TGTGCCAGCAGCTACAGGGCTGGGGCCAACGTCCTGACTTTC. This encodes CASSYRAGANVLTF.